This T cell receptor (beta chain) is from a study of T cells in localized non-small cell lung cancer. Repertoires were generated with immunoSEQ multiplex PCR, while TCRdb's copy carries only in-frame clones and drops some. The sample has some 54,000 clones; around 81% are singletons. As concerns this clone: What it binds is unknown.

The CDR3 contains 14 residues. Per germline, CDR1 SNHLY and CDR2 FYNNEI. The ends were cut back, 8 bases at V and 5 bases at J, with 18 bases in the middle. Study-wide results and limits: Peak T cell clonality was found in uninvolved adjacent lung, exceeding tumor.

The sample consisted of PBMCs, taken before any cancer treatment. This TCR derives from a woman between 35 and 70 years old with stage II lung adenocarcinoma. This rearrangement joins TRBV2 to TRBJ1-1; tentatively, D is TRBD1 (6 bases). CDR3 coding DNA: TGTGCCAGCGGGAAGGGGGTGATATATACTGAAGCTTTCTTT. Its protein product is CASGKGVIYTEAFF.